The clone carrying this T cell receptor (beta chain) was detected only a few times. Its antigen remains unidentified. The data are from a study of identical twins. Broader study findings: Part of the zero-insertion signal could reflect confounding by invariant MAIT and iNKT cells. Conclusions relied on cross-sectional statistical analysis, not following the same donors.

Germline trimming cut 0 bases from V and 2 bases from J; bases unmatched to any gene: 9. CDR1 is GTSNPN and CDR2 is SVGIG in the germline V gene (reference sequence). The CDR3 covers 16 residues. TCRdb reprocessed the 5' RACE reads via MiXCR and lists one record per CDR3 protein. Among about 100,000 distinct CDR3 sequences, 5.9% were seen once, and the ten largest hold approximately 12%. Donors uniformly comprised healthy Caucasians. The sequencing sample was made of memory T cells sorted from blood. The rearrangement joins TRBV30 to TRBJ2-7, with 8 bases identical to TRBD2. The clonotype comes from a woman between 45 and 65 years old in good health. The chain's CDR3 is CAWSVLGAGVAYEQYF. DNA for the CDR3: TGTGCCTGGAGTGTACTCGGAGCGGGGGTTGCCTACGAGCAGTACTTC.